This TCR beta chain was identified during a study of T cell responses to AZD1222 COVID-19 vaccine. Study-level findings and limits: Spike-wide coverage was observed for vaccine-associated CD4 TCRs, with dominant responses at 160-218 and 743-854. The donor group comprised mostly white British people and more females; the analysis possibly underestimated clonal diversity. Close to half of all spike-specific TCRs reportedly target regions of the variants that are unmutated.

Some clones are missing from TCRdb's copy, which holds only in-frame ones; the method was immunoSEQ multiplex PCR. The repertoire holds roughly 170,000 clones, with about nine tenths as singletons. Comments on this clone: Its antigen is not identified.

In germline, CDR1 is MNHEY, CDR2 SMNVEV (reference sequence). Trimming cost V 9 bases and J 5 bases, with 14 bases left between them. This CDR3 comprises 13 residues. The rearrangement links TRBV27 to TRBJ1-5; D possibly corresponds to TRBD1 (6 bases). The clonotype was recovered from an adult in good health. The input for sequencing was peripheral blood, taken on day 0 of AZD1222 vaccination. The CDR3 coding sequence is TGTGCCAGTGGACACAGGGATTATCAGCCCCAGCATTTT. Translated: CASGHRDYQPQHF.